This T cell receptor (beta chain) was sequenced for a study of lymphopenia after photon versus proton radiotherapy. Study-wide results and limits: Post-nadir diversity loss with photons came from oligoclonal expansion, particularly CD8+ Temra cells. Relative stability marked proton patients; photon patients lost diversity and naive cells.

The assay was immunoSEQ multiplex PCR, and TCRdb's table has in-frame clones only and misses some. Counted here are under 65,000 clones, about 81% occurring once; the ten biggest clones make up about 1.9%. In the case of this clone: The antigen remains undetermined.

The V gene's germline CDR1 is SGHRS and CDR2 YFSETQ. Trimming took off 0 bases at V and 6 bases at J, with 16 bases between the two ends. The CDR3 extends over 16 amino acids. The TCR sequence derives from a man aged 55 to 70 with pancreatic cancer. Sample: peripheral blood, taken from a patient treated with proton-based radiotherapy. The chain links TRBV5-1 to TRBJ2-1; TRBD2 might be the D (6 bases). This CDR3 is CASSLGVGAAGNEQFF. CDR3 sequence (DNA): TGCGCCAGCAGCTTGGGGGTAGGGGCAGCGGGCAATGAGCAGTTCTTC.